The next 10 T cell receptor beta chains were all read from a single sample in a study of post-analysis software for immune sequencing data. Sequencing libraries made from TCR beta cDNA carried unique molecular identifiers. TCRdb ran MiXCR on the PCR reads and lists one entry per CDR3 protein. Of 160,000 or so distinct CDR3 sequences detected, approximately 35% appear once; the ten largest clones hold 25% to 35%. This sample comprised blood, obtained after autologous hematopoietic stem cell transplantation. The receptors come from a girl between 5 and 17 years old with multiple sclerosis.

There are a few counts of this clonotype. This chain links TRBV18 with TRBJ2-7; no firm D call. V was pared by 1 base and J by 1 base, with 14 bases between. This CDR3 has 16 amino acids. Germline lookup yields CDR1 KGHSH and CDR2 LQKENI. The CDR3 here is CASSPLSAAYSYEQYF. The CDR3 coding sequence is TGTGCCAGCTCACCACTATCGGCAGCCTATTCCTACGAGCAGTACTTC.

The gene calls are TRBV11-1 and TRBJ2-7; D remains ambiguous. CDR1 and CDR2 (germline): SGHAT, FQDESV (reference sequence). Trimming took 5 bases from V and 3 from J, leaving 11 bases between them. The CDR3 has 13 amino acids. Written as DNA, the CDR3 is TGTGCCAGCAGCGGCGAAGGGAACTACGAGCAGTACTTC. Protein: CASSGEGNYEQYF.

The V call is TRBV6-2 or TRBV6-3, the J call TRBJ2-7, with 10 bases lining up with TRBD1. The CDR3 is 11 residues long. V shed 6 bases and J 11 bases; nucleotides not matched to a gene: 4. Per the germline V gene, CDR1 is MNHEY and CDR2 is SVGEGT. In nucleotides, the CDR3 is TGTGCCAGCAGGCAGGACAGGGGGAAGTACTTC. It codes for CASRQDRGKYF.

The V gene is TRBV4-2, the J gene TRBJ2-3; 12 bases line up with TRBD2. The CDR3 covers 16 residues. V lost 3 bases, J lost 6 bases, and 7 bases stayed unmatched. The germline V gene encodes CDR1 LGHNA and CDR2 YNFKEQ. CDR3 sequence reads: CASSHRTSGETDTQYF. DNA of the CDR3: TGTGCCAGCAGCCATCGGACTAGCGGGGAAACGGATACGCAGTATTTT.

This clonotype was seen a handful of times. The CDR3 bases are TGTGCCATCAACGGGGACAGGTCGGACAATGAGCAGTTCTTC. It specifies CAINGDRSDNEQFF. This chain joins TRBV10-3 and TRBJ2-1; 8 bases fit TRBD1. With 7 bases clipped from V and 5 bases from J, the junction kept 7 bases outside the gene matches. Germline-derived CDR1 and CDR2 are ENHRY and SYGVKD. CDR3 length: 14 residues.

This clonotype was picked up a small number of times. The V gene is TRBV20-1, the J gene TRBJ1-2; possible D gene TRBD1, 6 bases. Trimming took 0 bases from V and 1 from J, leaving 12 bases between them. The germline V gene encodes CDR1 DFQATT and CDR2 SNEGSKA (reference sequence). The CDR3 has 15 residues. CDR3 DNA sequence: TGCAGTGCTAGAGACCAGGGGCGCGTTAACTATGGCTACACCTTC. It translates to CSARDQGRVNYGYTF.

This clonotype was detected a few times. This chain joins TRBV6-2 or TRBV6-3 and TRBJ1-1; no clear D. This CDR3 contains 15 residues. Trimming shortened V by 0 bases and J by 4 bases, and 12 bases separated the two germline ends. In germline, CDR1 is MNHEY, CDR2 SVGEGT. The CDR3 bases are TGTGCCAGCAGTTACTCGAGGGTTTTGGGCACTGAAGCTTTCTTT. This sequence encodes CASSYSRVLGTEAFF.

The chain joins TRBV18 to TRBJ2-7; TRBD2 matches at 12 bases. The J call may be in error: the DNA end matches TRBJ2-5 better. CDR1 and CDR2 from the germline V gene are KGHSH and LQKENI. CDR3 size: 16 residues. The CDR3 region has the DNA TGTGCCAGCTCACCAAGACTAGCGGGGGAGATGGAGACCCAGTACTTC. Encoded protein: CASSPRLAGEMETQYF.

For this clonotype: An end of the junction differs from the germline gene, which may be a read error. The V gene is TRBV28, the J gene TRBJ2-1, with 7 bases matching TRBD1. This CDR3 is built from 15 residues. Germline values: CDR1 MDHEN, CDR2 SYDVKM. The CDR3 region is CASSLGAGGYTEQFF. The CDR3 DNA reads TGTGCCAGCAGTTTAGGGGCAGGGGGATACACTGAGCAGTTCTTC. The whole variable domain, filled in from reference TRBV28 and TRBJ2-1, reads DVKVTQSSRYLVKRTGEKVFLECVQDMDHENMFWYRQDPGLGLRLIYFSYDVKMKEKGDIPEGYSVSREKKERFSLILESASTNQTSMYLCASSLGAGGYTEQFFGPGTRLTVL.

The sample holds many counts of this clonotype. The chain is built from TRBV12-3 or TRBV12-4 and TRBJ2-1; D is perhaps TRBD1 (6 bases). The CDR3 runs to 18 residues. Trimming shortened V by 3 bases and J by 5 bases, and 23 bases separated the two germline ends. The CDR3 sequence: CASSFWGLDPLDHNEQFF. The CDR3 DNA follows: TGTGCCAGCAGTTTTTGGGGGCTAGACCCTTTGGACCACAATGAGCAGTTCTTC.